This T cell receptor (beta chain) came from a study of cytomegalovirus exposure and HLA in healthy donors. About the study: Out of roughly 170 million T cells, an earlier analysis found 117 million unique TCR beta sequences in total. A preliminary data release comprised approximately 85 million unique TCRs obtained from HLA-typed donors.

A note on this clone: The target antigen is unknown.

60 Vbeta and 13 Jbeta primers were used in PCR. Produced via immunoSEQ multiplex PCR; TCRdb's table is partial and in-frame only. The sample consists of 90,000 or so clones, about 75% of them appearing once. V lost 4 bases and J lost 4, with 10 bases in between. The CDR3 consists of 13 residues. The germline CDR1 and CDR2 sequences are SGHTA and FQGTGA. Study-level results: Reportedly, cytomegalovirus status was diagnosed with high sensitivity and specificity. HLA-A and HLA-B allele assignments for most subjects were reportedly predicted accurately using TCR beta sequences.

This sequence joins TRBV7-3 and TRBJ2-5, with D perhaps TRBD1 (5 bases). The receptor was derived from a female donor in good health and CMV-seronegative. The specimen was PBMCs. As DNA, the CDR3 is TGTGCCAGCAGCTCCTCAGGGCGAGAGACCCAGTACTTC. Amino acid sequence: CASSSSGRETQYF. The full variable domain, in which reference TRBV7-3 and TRBJ2-5 provide the parts outside the CDR3, is GAGVSQTPSNKVTEKGKYVELRCDPISGHTALYWYRQSLGQGPEFLIYFQGTGAADDSGLPNDRFFAVRPEGSVSTLKIQRTERGDSAVYLCASSSSGRETQYFGPGTRLLVL.